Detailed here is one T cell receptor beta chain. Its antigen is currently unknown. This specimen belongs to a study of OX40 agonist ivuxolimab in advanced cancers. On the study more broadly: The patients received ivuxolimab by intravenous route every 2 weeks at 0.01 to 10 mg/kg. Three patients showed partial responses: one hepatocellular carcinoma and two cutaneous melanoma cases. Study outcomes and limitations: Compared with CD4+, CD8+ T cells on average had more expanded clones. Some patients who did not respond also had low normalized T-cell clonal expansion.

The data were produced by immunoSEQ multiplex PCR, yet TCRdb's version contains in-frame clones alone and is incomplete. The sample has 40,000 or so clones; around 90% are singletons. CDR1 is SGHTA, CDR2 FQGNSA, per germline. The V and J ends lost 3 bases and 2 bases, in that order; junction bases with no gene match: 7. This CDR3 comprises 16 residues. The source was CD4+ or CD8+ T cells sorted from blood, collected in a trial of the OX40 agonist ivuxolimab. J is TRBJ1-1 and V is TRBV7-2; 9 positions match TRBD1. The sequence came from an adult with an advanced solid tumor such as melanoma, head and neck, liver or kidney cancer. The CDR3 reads CASSFFTGGPNTEAFF. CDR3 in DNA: TGTGCCAGCAGCTTCTTTACAGGGGGCCCAAACACTGAAGCTTTCTTT.